This TCR beta chain stems from a study of identical twins. Findings of the study overall: Insertions were reduced in abundant cord blood beta clonotypes but not in memory repertoires.

The germline V gene has CDR1 DFQATT and CDR2 SNEGSKA (reference sequence). The CDR3 is made up of 13 amino acids. V was cut by 1 base and J by 9 bases, with 13 bases left in between. TCRdb recomputed calls from the 5' RACE reads with MiXCR, one row per CDR3 protein. The data show 500,000 to 600,000 distinct CDR3 sequences, approximately 22% seen once. A remark on this clonotype: Its matching antigen is unknown.

The same data also contributed to another study, on T cells expressing NK-cell markers. This second study says: Out of eight donors sequenced, seven tested HCMV-seropositive and the remaining one seronegative.

Source material: CD4+ T cells sorted from blood. This TCR derives from a woman aged 18-29 years in good health. The genes are TRBV20-1 and TRBJ2-1; TRBD2 is a possible D gene (5 bases). In nucleotides, the CDR3 is TGCAGTGCTAGAGTAGTCCTAGCAGGTGAGCAGTTCTTC. Protein product: CSARVVLAGEQFF.